The rows below give T cell receptor beta chains drawn from one sample of a study of molecular identifiers for immune sequencing clone quantification. TCRdb itself ran the PCR reads through MiXCR, one entry per CDR3 protein. The table lists over 550,000 distinct CDR3 sequences, 25% of them singletons, with about 0.73% in the top ten. Material for sequencing was naive CD8+ T cells from blood, with Jurkat cell RNA spiked in. These receptors all stem from a human donor in good health. Some libraries in this study had Jurkat cell RNA spiked in. Both conserved end residues are part of each CDR3. The order of the fields is CDR3 length, D gene, clone size, J gene, V gene, CDR3 protein, CDR3 DNA. The D gene is left open where the match is weak. Only part of the rows carry a size: once, few, many, or a class if the clone is expanded.

15	TRBD1	few	TRBJ2-5	TRBV12-3/TRBV12-4	CASRLRQGVGETQYF	TGTGCCAGCAGACTAAGACAGGGAGTGGGGGAGACCCAGTACTTC
18	-	-	TRBJ2-7	TRBV4-3	CASSQDKVLGASPYEQYF	TGCGCCAGCAGCCAAGATAAGGTATTGGGCGCTAGTCCCTACGAGCAGTACTTC
19	TRBD2	many	TRBJ2-1	TRBV29-1	CSVGSLAGGPPYGYNEQFF	TGCAGCGTTGGATCTCTGGCGGGAGGGCCTCCCTATGGCTACAATGAGCAGTTCTTC
15	TRBD2	-	TRBJ2-1	TRBV29-1	CSVVSSGSSYNEQFF	TGCAGCGTTGTGTCTAGCGGGAGTTCCTACAATGAGCAGTTCTTC
16	-	-	TRBJ1-6	TRBV23-1	CASSPQGMEINSPLHF	TGCGCCAGCAGTCCTCAGGGGATGGAGATCAATTCACCCCTCCACTTT
19	TRBD2	-	TRBJ2-2	TRBV24-1	CATSDYSGLAGRTSGELFF	TGTGCCACCAGTGACTACTCGGGACTAGCGGGCCGGACGTCCGGGGAGCTGTTTTTT
14	TRBD1	few	TRBJ2-7	TRBV12-3/TRBV12-4	CASSLDRAGYEQYF	TGTGCCAGCAGTCTGGACAGGGCCGGCTACGAGCAGTACTTC
15	-	once	TRBJ1-2	TRBV12-5	CASGLGDTGFDGYTF	TGTGCTAGTGGTTTGGGGGATACAGGGTTTGATGGCTACACCTTC
14	TRBD2	few	TRBJ2-1	TRBV27	CASSPGLAINEQFF	TGTGCCAGCAGCCCAGGACTAGCCATCAATGAGCAGTTCTTC
14	-	few	TRBJ2-7	TRBV5-1	CASSLAGNPYEQYF	TGCGCCAGCAGCTTGGCAGGGAATCCCTACGAGCAGTACTTC
15	TRBD2	-	TRBJ2-7	TRBV20-1	CSATLPGLADYEQYF	TGCAGTGCTACGCTCCCGGGACTAGCGGACTACGAGCAGTACTTC
16	TRBD2	few	TRBJ2-1	TRBV5-1	CASSLEGGSTYNEQFF	TGCGCCAGCAGCTTGGAAGGCGGGAGCACCTACAATGAGCAGTTCTTC
14	-	-	TRBJ1-4	TRBV27	CASSWTGLNEKLFF	TGTGCCAGCAGCTGGACGGGACTTAATGAAAAACTGTTTTTT
17	TRBD2	many	TRBJ2-1	TRBV20-1	CSAIGTSGRAAYNEQFF	TGCAGTGCTATAGGGACTAGCGGGAGAGCCGCCTACAATGAGCAGTTCTTC
14	-	many	TRBJ2-3	TRBV10-3	CAISDLISTDTQYF	TGTGCCATCAGTGACCTGATAAGCACAGATACGCAGTATTTT
15	TRBD1	-	TRBJ2-7	TRBV7-2	CASRLTGGIAYEQYF	TGTGCCAGCAGACTTACAGGGGGGATCGCCTACGAGCAGTACTTC
15	TRBD1	many	TRBJ2-3	TRBV5-1	CASSLFLTGVDTQYF	TGCGCCAGCAGCTTGTTTCTTACAGGGGTAGATACGCAGTATTTT
14	-	-	TRBJ1-6	TRBV27	CASSLVGTNSPLHF	TGTGCCAGCAGTTTGGTCGGAACAAATTCACCCCTCCACTTT
16	-	-	TRBJ1-1	TRBV7-9	CASSFPSQGFDTEAFF	TGTGCCAGCAGCTTTCCATCTCAGGGGTTTGACACTGAAGCTTTCTTT
17	-	few	TRBJ2-7	TRBV12-3/TRBV12-4	CASSPAPPDGSSYEQYF	TGTGCCAGCAGTCCTGCCCCCCCCGACGGGAGCTCCTACGAGCAGTACTTC
15	-	-	TRBJ1-6	TRBV4-1	CASSQGAEGLSPLHF	TGCGCCAGCAGCCAAGGGGCTGAAGGTCTATCACCCCTCCACTTT
16	TRBD1	-	TRBJ2-3	TRBV4-3	CASSQGYRGLGDTQYF	TGCGCCAGCAGCCAAGGCTACAGGGGGCTAGGGGATACGCAGTATTTT
13	-	many	TRBJ1-1	TRBV15	CATRVRGGTEAFF	TGTGCCACCAGGGTTAGGGGTGGGACTGAAGCTTTCTTT
15	-	few	TRBJ2-1	TRBV12-3/TRBV12-4	CASSLEVGPYNEQFF	TGTGCCAGCAGTTTGGAGGTGGGCCCCTACAATGAGCAGTTCTTC
14	-	many	TRBJ2-3	TRBV5-1	CASSPETPTDTQYF	TGCGCCAGCAGCCCGGAGACCCCCACAGATACGCAGTATTTT
16	TRBD2	-	TRBJ2-1	TRBV4-2	CASSPGLAAAYNEQFF	TGTGCCAGCAGCCCTGGACTAGCCGCCGCCTACAATGAGCAGTTCTTC
14	-	-	TRBJ2-1	TRBV28	CASSLLGYNNEQFF	TGTGCCAGCAGTTTATTGGGCTACAACAATGAGCAGTTCTTC
14	-	many	TRBJ2-7	TRBV9	CASSGGSSIHEQYF	TGTGCCAGCAGTGGGGGGTCGTCCATCCACGAGCAGTACTTC
17	-	-	TRBJ2-3	TRBV4-1	CASSQDSEGFGADMQYF	TGCGCCAGCAGCCAAGACTCCGAGGGGTTCGGGGCAGATATGCAGTATTTT
13	-	-	TRBJ1-6	TRBV12-3/TRBV12-4	CANSLSWGSPLHF	TGTGCCAACAGTTTGTCCTGGGGTTCACCCCTCCACTTT
15	TRBD2	few	TRBJ2-7	TRBV9	CASSVVGGDYPEQYF	TGTGCCAGCAGCGTAGTAGGTGGGGACTATCCCGAGCAGTACTTC
15	-	many	TRBJ2-3	TRBV5-1	CASSLVGDSTDTQYF	TGCGCCAGCAGCTTGGTCGGGGATAGCACAGATACGCAGTATTTT
17	-	-	TRBJ2-2	TRBV11-2	CASSRPGARRNTGELFF	TGTGCCAGCAGCCGCCCGGGGGCACGGCGGAACACCGGGGAGCTGTTTTTT
14	TRBD1	many	TRBJ1-1	TRBV7-9	CASSSTGAHTEAFF	TGTGCCAGCAGCTCGACAGGGGCTCACACTGAAGCTTTCTTT
15	-	many	TRBJ1-1	TRBV7-8	CASSTNQGWYTEAFF	TGTGCCAGCAGCACCAATCAGGGCTGGTACACTGAAGCTTTCTTT